This TCR beta chain was sequenced for a study of cytomegalovirus exposure and HLA in healthy donors. At collection, donors were nominally healthy, but unrecorded immune exposures were probable. General study findings and limits: Analyses of presence/absence relied on an assumption of roughly uniform sequencing depth across donors.

The ends lost 6 bases at V and 1 base at J; junction bases unmatched: 8. CDR1 MNHNY and CDR2 SVGAGI come from the germline V gene (reference sequence). The CDR3 totals 16 residues. The PCR ran on 60 Vbeta and 13 Jbeta primers. Here immunoSEQ multiplex PCR was the method, and the copy in TCRdb shows in-frame clones only, minus some. The sample carries roughly 120,000 clones, about 70% recorded once. For this clone: Its antigen is undetermined.

The sequencing input was PBMCs. The source is a young man in good health and CMV-seropositive. J is TRBJ1-1 and V is TRBV6-6; 10 bases are a match to TRBD1. CDR3 nucleotide sequence: TGTGCCAGCAGCCCCCCGGGGGACAGGGGGAACACTGAAGCTTTCTTT. As protein: CASSPPGDRGNTEAFF.